The clone carrying this TCR beta chain was detected ten times or more. Its antigen is unknown. Each CDR3 protein is one row after TCRdb ran MiXCR on the 5' RACE reads. The sample includes 200,000 to 300,000 distinct CDR3 sequences, roughly a tenth of them seen just once. This entry comes from a study of identical twins. This CDR3 has 13 amino acids. V shed 6 bases and J shed 2 bases, with 10 bases lying between them. The V gene's germline CDR1 is SGHVS and CDR2 FNYEAQ. Study-level findings and limits: The authors drew conclusions from cross-sectional statistical analysis rather than following the same donors. Carriage of fewer insertions was seen in abundant cord blood beta clonotypes, whereas memory repertoires showed none.

The rearrangement links TRBV7-6 to TRBJ2-5; D is unresolved. The sequencing input was memory T cells sorted from blood. The receptor was isolated from a man aged 50 to 60 in good health. This CDR3 is CASSPGYQETQYF. The CDR3 DNA is TGTGCCAGCAGTCCTGGGTATCAAGAGACCCAGTACTTC.